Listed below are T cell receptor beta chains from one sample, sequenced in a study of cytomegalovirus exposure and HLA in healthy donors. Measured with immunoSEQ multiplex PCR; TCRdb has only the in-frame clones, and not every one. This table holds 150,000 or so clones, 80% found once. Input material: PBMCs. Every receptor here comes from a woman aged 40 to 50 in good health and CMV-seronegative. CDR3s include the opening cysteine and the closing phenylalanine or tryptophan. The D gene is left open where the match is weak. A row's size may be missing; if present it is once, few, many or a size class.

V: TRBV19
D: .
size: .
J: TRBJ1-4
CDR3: CASTAWGGVNEKLFF
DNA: TGTGCCAGTACCGCGTGGGGAGGAGTTAATGAAAAACTGTTTTTT

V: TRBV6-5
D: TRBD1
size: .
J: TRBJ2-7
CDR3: CASRPGQGPLEQYF
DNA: TGTGCCAGCAGACCCGGACAGGGTCCACTCGAGCAGTACTTC

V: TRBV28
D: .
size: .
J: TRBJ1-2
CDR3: CASYRGIPRYTF
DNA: TGTGCCAGCTACCGGGGAATACCGCGCTACACCTTC

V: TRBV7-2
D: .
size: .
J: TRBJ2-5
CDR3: CASSLGARETQYF
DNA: TGTGCCAGCAGCTTAGGAGCTCGGGAGACCCAGTACTTC

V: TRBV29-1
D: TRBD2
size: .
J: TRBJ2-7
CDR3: CSVGELAGAYEQYF
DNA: TGCAGCGTTGGAGAGCTAGCGGGGGCCTACGAGCAGTACTTC

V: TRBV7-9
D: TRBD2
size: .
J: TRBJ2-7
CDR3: CSSRGGTSGYEQYF
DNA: TGTTCCAGCAGAGGGGGGACTAGCGGCTACGAGCAGTACTTC

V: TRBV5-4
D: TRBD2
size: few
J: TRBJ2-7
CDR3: CASSLAGGSYDEQYF
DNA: TGTGCCAGCAGCTTGGCCGGGGGGAGTTATGACGAGCAGTACTTC

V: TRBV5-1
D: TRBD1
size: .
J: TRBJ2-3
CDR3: CASSPLRTGGIDTQYF
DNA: TGCGCCAGCAGCCCTCTCCGGACAGGGGGCATAGATACGCAGTATTTT

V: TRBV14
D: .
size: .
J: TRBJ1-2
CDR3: CASSQFQPRSRGYTF
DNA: TGTGCCAGCAGCCAATTTCAACCACGCTCCAGGGGCTACACCTTC

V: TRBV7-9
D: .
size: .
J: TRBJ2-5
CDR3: CASSSSTTQYF
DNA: TGTGCCAGCAGCTCCTCTACGACCCAGTACTTC

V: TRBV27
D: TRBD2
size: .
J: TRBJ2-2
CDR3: CASRPTSGSTGELFF
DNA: TGTGCCAGCAGACCAACTAGCGGGAGCACCGGGGAGCTGTTTTTT